The 5 T cell receptor beta chains presented below share a single source sample, sequenced in a study of T cells in women clearing cervical HPV infection. The method was immunoSEQ multiplex PCR; TCRdb's version includes in-frame clones alone and lacks a portion of them. The table for this sample gives 15,000 or so clones. The specimen sequenced was blood buffy coat. The receptors shown here come from a woman aged 18 to 75 with a cervical HPV16 infection that either progressed to CIN3+ or cleared (not recorded which).

With respect to this clone: The read ends 3 residues before the CDR3 terminus; that terminus is restored from the germline J gene. The genes are TRBV20-1 and TRBJ1-2; perhaps TRBD1 as D (6 bases). Germline V CDR1 and CDR2: DFQATT, SNEGSKA (reference sequence). Trimming removed 4 bases at V and 4 bases at J, with 16 bases between. The CDR3 is 14 amino acids. The CDR3 spells CSATIRQEGYGYTF. Partial CDR3 DNA: TGCAGTGCTACCATCCGACAGGAGGGCTATGGC.

About this clone: The sequenced fragment ends 3 residues before the CDR3 boundary, so the rest is inferred from the germline J gene. This chain joins TRBV7-2 and TRBJ1-6; D is uncertain. The germline gives CDR1 SGHTA, CDR2 FQGNSA. V was clipped by 2 bases and J by 3 bases, with 8 bases between them. The CDR3 has 15 residues. The sequenced part of the CDR3 DNA is TGTGCCAGCAGCTTACAGAGCGACTATAATTCACCC. Its translation: CASSLQSDYNSP. The whole CDR3 protein reads CASSLQSDYNSPLHF.

In regard to this clone: The sequenced fragment ends 3 residues before the CDR3 boundary, so the rest is inferred from the germline J gene. V gene TRBV7-2 combines with J gene TRBJ2-5; D unresolved. V lost 4 bases and J 3 bases, leaving 6 bases between the germline ends. CDR3 size: 12 residues. Germline assignment: CDR1 SGHTA and CDR2 FQGNSA. The CDR3 sequence is CASSWSKETQYF. The sequenced CDR3 bases are TGTGCCAGCAGCTGGTCTAAAGAGACC. Looking up the rest from reference TRBV7-2 and TRBJ2-5 gives the full variable domain: GAGVSQSPSNKVTEKGKDVELRCDPISGHTALYWYRQSLGQGLEFLIYFQGNSAPDKSGLPSDRFSAERTGGSVSTLTIQRTQQEDSAVYLCASSWSKETQYFGPGTRLLVL.

About this clone: The CDR3 end lies 3 residues beyond the end of the read and is filled in from the germline J gene. The chain has TRBV5-1 and TRBJ1-1; TRBD1 matches at 7 bases. Germline CDR1 reads SGHRS; CDR2 reads YFSETQ. V gave up 4 bases and J gave up 5 bases; unmatched junction bases: 5. The CDR3 consists of 13 residues. CDR3 amino acids: CASSQGERTEAFF. The CDR3 DNA, read in part, is TGCGCCAGCAGCCAGGGGGAAAGAACTGAA.

Remarks on this clone: The junction shows a germline mismatch at one end, possibly a read error. CDR3 DNA, as far as it was read: TGCAGTGCTCATTCAGGGGGCTCAGAGACG. Amino acids: CSAHSGGSET. The full CDR3 is CSAHSGGSETQYF. The chain joins TRBV20-1 to TRBJ2-3; 8 nucleotides align to TRBD1. The read halts 3 residues ahead of the CDR3 end, with the missing end drawn from the germline J gene. The CDR3 consists of 13 residues. Looked up from germline, CDR1 is DFQATT and CDR2 is SNEGSKA (reference sequence).